One sample yielded the 18 T cell receptor beta chains listed below, sequenced in a study of T-cell memory formation after mild COVID-19. MiXCR, run by TCRdb on the 5' RACE reads, gives a single entry per CDR3 protein. The sample has 100,000 to 150,000 distinct CDR3 sequences; approximately 15% are singletons. Sequencing was performed on PBMCs or a T cell subset sorted from them (not recorded which). The receptors originated from a man between 18 and 29 years old who had mild COVID-19 (a few samples of this study predate the infection). Cell type and time point are not known.

The sample holds many counts of this clonotype. CDR3 in amino acids: CASSIGLSYEQYF. The CDR3 nucleotides are TGTGCCAGCAGTATTGGACTAAGCTACGAGCAGTACTTC. This rearrangement joins TRBV12-3 or TRBV12-4 to TRBJ2-7, with a weak D call TRBD2 (6 bases). Trimming pared 5 bases from V and 3 bases from J, leaving 11 bases between. CDR3 length equals 13 residues.

The rearrangement joins TRBV7-2 to TRBJ2-3; 8 positions agree with TRBD2. Germline V CDR1 and CDR2: SGHTA, FQGNSA. J gave up 4 bases and V 3 bases, and 6 bases lay outside the gene matches. The CDR3 covers 15 residues. As DNA, the CDR3 is TGTGCCAGCAGCTTGGGAGCGGGGGTGGCAGATACGCAGTATTTT. Translated, it gives CASSLGAGVADTQYF.

This clonotype has ten or more counts. This rearrangement joins TRBV6-6 to TRBJ2-2; 8 nucleotides align to TRBD2. V lost 3 bases, J lost 6 bases, and 9 bases stayed unmatched. This CDR3 is 16 amino acids long. Germline V gene sequence: CDR1 MNHNY, CDR2 SVGAGI (reference sequence). CDR3 coding DNA: TGTGCCAGCAGTTATACTGGACTAGCTATTCCCGGGGAGCTGTTTTTT. Translated, it gives CASSYTGLAIPGELFF.

The CDR3 DNA follows: TGCAGTGCGACAAGCCTCCGGGACAGGGCTAACTATGGCTACACCTTC. It codes for CSATSLRDRANYGYTF. V usage is TRBV20-1 and J usage is TRBJ1-2; 9 positions match TRBD1. V dropped 6 bases and J dropped 0; count of bases not matched to a gene: 11. Germline V gene lookup returns CDR1 DFQATT and CDR2 SNEGSKA (reference sequence). The CDR3 totals 16 residues.

The genes are TRBV5-1 and TRBJ2-1, with 13 nucleotides matching TRBD2. From germline, CDR1 is SGHRS and CDR2 YFSETQ. The CDR3 spans 18 residues. V lost 3 bases and J lost 0; bases outside the gene matches: 6. The CDR3 DNA sequence: TGCGCCAGCAGCTCGGGGACTAGCGGGGACTTCTCCTACAATGAGCAGTTCTTC. The encoded protein is CASSSGTSGDFSYNEQFF.

On this clonotype itself: The junction differs from germline at one of its ends, possibly a read error. The CDR3 sequence is CATSRVPRRGTDRQYF. DNA of the CDR3: TGTGCCACCAGCAGAGTCCCTAGGAGAGGGACAGATAGGCAGTATTTT. The rearrangement uses TRBV15 and TRBJ2-3; TRBD1 aligns across 7 bases. Germline V gene data show CDR1 as LNHNV and CDR2 as YYDKDF (reference sequence). There are 16 residues in the CDR3.

About this clonotype: At one end the junction does not follow the germline gene, possibly because of a read error. The genes are TRBV20-1 and TRBJ2-5, with a tentative D call TRBD2 (5 bases). Germline CDR1 DFQATT, CDR2 SNEGSKA (reference sequence). The CDR3 length is 11 residues. The CDR3 loop reads CSARDLTGSNF. The CDR3 DNA sequence: TGCAGTGCTAGAGATCTAACGGGGTCTAACTTC.

The chain carries TRBV10-3 and TRBJ2-2; perhaps TRBD2 as D (5 bases). Germline V gene lookup returns CDR1 ENHRY and CDR2 SYGVKD. V was trimmed by 9 bases and J by 4 bases, leaving 15 bases between them. The CDR3 is 14 amino acids. The CDR3 protein is CAMSGLRGTGELFF. Written as DNA, the CDR3 is TGTGCCATGTCCGGTTTACGGGGCACCGGGGAGCTGTTTTTT.

The V gene is TRBV28, the J gene TRBJ2-6; the match to TRBD1 covers 8 bases. In germline, CDR1 is MDHEN, CDR2 SYDVKM. V shed 1 base, J shed 13 bases, and the junction held 3 bases outside the gene matches. This CDR3 has 13 amino acids. CDR3 sequence (DNA): TGTGCCAGCAGTTTATTCAGGGGGCAAGTCCTGACTTTC. Its protein is CASSLFRGQVLTF.

This clonotype was detected a few times. The chain is built from TRBV29-1 and TRBJ1-2; D unresolved. The ends were cut back, 3 bases at V and 7 bases at J, with 15 bases in the middle. This CDR3 has 13 residues. Per the germline V gene, CDR1 is SQVTM and CDR2 is ANQGSEA. The CDR3 region has the DNA TGCAGCGTTGATCGGGCAGCTGACCTTGGCTACACCTTC. Amino acid sequence: CSVDRAADLGYTF.

This clonotype was observed many times. This chain joins TRBV12-3 or TRBV12-4 and TRBJ1-3; D is unresolved. The CDR3 spans 12 residues. The V end was cut by 2 bases, the J end by 3 bases, with 2 bases between. The DNA for the CDR3 is TGTGCCAGCAGTTTAAATGGAAACACCATATATTTT. This translates into CASSLNGNTIYF.

V usage is TRBV4-3 and J usage is TRBJ2-2; no definite D call. CDR1 is LGHNA and CDR2 is YSLEER in the germline V gene. Trimming took off 0 bases at V and 6 bases at J, with 8 bases between the two ends. This CDR3 is built from 14 residues. CDR3 DNA: TGCGCCAGCAGCCAAGATGGGCGAGCCGGGGAGCTGTTTTTT. Translation: CASSQDGRAGELFF.

This clonotype came up a few times. V usage is TRBV7-9 and J usage is TRBJ2-3, with unresolved D. The CDR3 loop spans 13 amino acids. Trimming took off 0 bases at V and 6 bases at J, with 7 bases between the two ends. From germline, CDR1 is SEHNR and CDR2 FQNEAQ (reference sequence). CDR3 nucleotide sequence: TGTGCCAGCAGCTTAGCGGCATCCGATACGCAGTATTTT. Translated: CASSLAASDTQYF. Drawing the rest from reference TRBV7-9 and TRBJ2-3, the complete variable domain is DTGVSQNPRHKITKRGQNVTFRCDPISEHNRLYWYRQTLGQGPEFLTYFQNEAQLEKSRLLSDRFSAERPKGSFSTLEIQRTEQGDSAMYLCASSLAASDTQYFGPGTRLTVL.

The chain joins TRBV24-1 to TRBJ2-1; a possible D gene is TRBD2 (6 bases). V was trimmed by 6 bases and J by 5 bases, leaving 16 bases between them. The CDR3 has 15 residues. The germline V gene has CDR1 KGHDR and CDR2 SFDVKD. The CDR3: CATSRGLLGNNEQFF. CDR3 coding DNA: TGTGCCACCAGTAGAGGACTACTGGGGAACAATGAGCAGTTCTTC.

This clonotype was detected only a few times. The rearrangement links TRBV7-9 to TRBJ2-7; no firm D call. CDR1 and CDR2 from the germline V gene are SEHNR and FQNEAQ (reference sequence). Trimming pared 1 base from V and 0 bases from J, leaving 7 bases between. The CDR3 contains 14 residues. CDR3 protein: CASSLGRSSYEQYF. CDR3 DNA sequence: TGTGCCAGCAGCTTAGGGAGAAGCTCCTACGAGCAGTACTTC.

This clonotype was detected a few times. The chain carries TRBV19 and TRBJ2-1; D gene unclear. The germline gives CDR1 LNHDA, CDR2 SQIVND (reference sequence). V was cut by 1 base and J by 6 bases, with 1 base left in between. The CDR3 runs to 11 residues. The CDR3, as DNA: TGTGCCAGTAGTATAGCCAATGAGCAGTTCTTC. Translated: CASSIANEQFF.

V is TRBV10-3 and J is TRBJ2-7; maybe TRBD2 (5 bases). The CDR3 extends over 14 amino acids. V gave up 3 bases and J gave up 0 bases, with 9 bases separating them. Germline CDR1 ENHRY, CDR2 SYGVKD. The CDR3 loop is CAISDRGYSYEQYV. As DNA, the CDR3 is TGTGCCATCAGTGATCGCGGGTACTCCTACGAGCAGTACGTC.

This clonotype was counted between two and nine times. The V call is TRBV9, the J call TRBJ2-5; 11 bases fit TRBD2. J was trimmed by 7 bases and V by 0 bases; bases with no gene match: 8. The germline CDR1 and CDR2 sequences are SGDLS and YYNGEE. The CDR3 sequence is 16 residues long. The CDR3 loop is CASSVGLAGGLGTQYF. The CDR3 DNA is TGTGCCAGCAGCGTAGGTTTAGCGGGGGGGCTTGGGACCCAGTACTTC.